This T cell receptor (beta chain) was observed in a study of blood T cell repertoires in COVID-19. Deletions cut 7 bases from V and 4 bases from J, with 20 bases between. Germline V gene lookup returns CDR1 SNHLY and CDR2 FYNNEI. The CDR3 is made up of 16 amino acids. Libraries were prepared by immunoSEQ multiplex PCR; TCRdb keeps only in-frame clonotypes and omits some of them. Found here are about 140,000 clones, approximately 78% of them singletons; the top ten hold approximately 4.1%. The sample taken for sequencing was peripheral blood. The chain uses TRBV2 and TRBJ2-1; TRBD1 might be the D (7 bases). The origin of this receptor is a woman over 75 with acute or convalescent COVID-19. The CDR3 sequence: CASIKTAGGIYNEQFF. Here the CDR3 DNA reads TGTGCCAGCATAAAAACGGCAGGGGGGATTTACAATGAGCAGTTCTTC.